This T cell receptor beta chain was captured by sequencing in a study of cytomegalovirus exposure and HLA in healthy donors. Both 60 Vbeta primers and 13 Jbeta primers went into the PCR. Method: immunoSEQ multiplex PCR; TCRdb's copy keeps in-frame clones and lacks some. The sample consists of some 160,000 clones, 79% of them appearing once. V was pared by 6 bases and J by 0 bases, with 14 bases of the junction left unmatched. This CDR3 is built from 18 residues. Germline V gene sequence: CDR1 LGHNA, CDR2 YNFKEQ. The sequenced sample was PBMCs. The chain recombines TRBV4-2 with TRBJ1-5; TRBD1 aligns across 7 bases. The receptor was derived from a woman aged 40 to 49 in good health and CMV-seronegative. In nucleotides, the CDR3 is TGTGCCAGCAGTCCAAGGGACAGCCCACACCTTAGCAATCAGCCCCAGCATTTT. Protein product: CASSPRDSPHLSNQPQHF.